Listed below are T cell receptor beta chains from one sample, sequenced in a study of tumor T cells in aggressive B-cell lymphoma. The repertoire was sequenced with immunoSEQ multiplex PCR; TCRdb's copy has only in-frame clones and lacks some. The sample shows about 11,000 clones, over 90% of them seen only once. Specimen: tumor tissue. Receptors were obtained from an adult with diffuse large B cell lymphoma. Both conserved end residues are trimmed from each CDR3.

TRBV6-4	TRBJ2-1	ASSEAGGGLMSHNEQF
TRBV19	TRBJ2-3	ASRRQGDTDTQY
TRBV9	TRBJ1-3	ASSGQGFAGNTIY
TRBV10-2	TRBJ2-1	ASSVGSYNEQF
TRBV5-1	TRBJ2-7	ASSLPETASYEQY
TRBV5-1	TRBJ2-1	ASSPTSGRFSYNEQF
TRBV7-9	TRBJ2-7	ASSSSGSSYEQY
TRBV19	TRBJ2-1	ASSKGQGYNEQF
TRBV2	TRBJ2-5	ASSGQVETQY
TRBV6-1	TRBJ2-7	ASSIRDRRTYEQY
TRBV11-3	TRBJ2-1	ASSRRSSGSSYNEQF
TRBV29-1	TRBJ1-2	SVMRPSDYGYT
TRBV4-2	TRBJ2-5	ASSQERGFRTQY
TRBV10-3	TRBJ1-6	AISESGGTGDSPLH
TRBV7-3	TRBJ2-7	ASSSLGLAQVGAYEQY
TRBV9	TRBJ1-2	ASSVEYEQTINYGYT
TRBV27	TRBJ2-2	ASSFQTNTGELF
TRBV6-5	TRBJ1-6	ASSRTGDNSPLH
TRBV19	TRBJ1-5	ASSIGVPGASQPQH
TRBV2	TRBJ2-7	ASSLTVYEQY
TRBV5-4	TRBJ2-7	ASSLSSDRAPYEQY
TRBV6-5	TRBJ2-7	ASSSEQY
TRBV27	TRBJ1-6	ASKMWSSYNSPLH
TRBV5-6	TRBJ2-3	ASSSSREADTQY
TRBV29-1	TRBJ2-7	SVDRAGEQY
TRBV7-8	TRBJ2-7	ASTQRGVFFEQY
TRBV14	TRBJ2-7	ASSQGAGFTYEQY
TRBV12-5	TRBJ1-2	ASGRSLSDRVFYGYT